This is a list of T cell receptor beta chains from one sample in a study of read filtering for tumor transcriptome and immune sequencing. TCRdb re-analysed the reads in MiXCR, keeping a single row per CDR3 protein. The sample has 12,000 to 15,000 distinct CDR3 sequences; around 21% are singletons. The source material was a population of CD138-negative cells sorted from bone marrow. The receptors stem from a donor at least 40 years old with multiple myeloma. The CDR3 runs from the conserved cysteine through the conserved F or W. Fields, in order: J gene, D gene, V gene, clone size, CDR3 length, CDR3 protein, CDR3 DNA. The D gene is left open where the match is weak. Some rows mark clone size as missing; the rest say once, few, many or name a class of expanded clone.

TRBJ2-3 TRBD2 TRBV7-2 many 15 CASSFKAGWPNTQYF TGTGCCAGCAGCTTTAAAGCGGGGTGGCCAAATACGCAGTATTTT
TRBJ2-3 . TRBV24-1 many 15 CATSDSAGSTDTQYF TGTGCCACCAGTGATTCCGCTGGCAGCACAGATACGCAGTATTTT
TRBJ2-7 . TRBV20-1 many 11 CSARGSYEQYF TGCAGTGCTAGGGGATCCTACGAGCAGTACTTC
TRBJ2-3 TRBD2 TRBV13 many 15 CASSSRLAATDTQYF TGTGCCAGCAGCTCTCGACTAGCGGCAACAGATACGCAGTATTTT
TRBJ2-5 . TRBV5-4 few 13 CASSMGPRETQYF TGTGCCAGCAGCATGGGCCCCCGGGAGACCCAGTACTTC
TRBJ2-7 TRBD2 TRBV20-1 many 14 CSARDSSGGQEQYF TGCAGTGCTAGAGATTCAAGCGGGGGGCAGGAGCAGTACTTC
TRBJ2-7 TRBD1 TRBV4-1 . 15 CASSQGQGVGYEQYF TGCGCCAGCAGCCAAGGACAGGGGGTCGGCTACGAGCAGTACTTC
TRBJ2-7 TRBD1 TRBV3-1 few 16 CASSQDIGQGMTAQYF TGTGCCAGCAGCCAAGATATCGGACAGGGGATGACGGCGCAGTACTTC
TRBJ2-5 . TRBV24-1 . 15 CATSEGGTGQETQYF TGTGCCACCAGTGAGGGAGGGACAGGACAAGAGACCCAGTACTTC
TRBJ2-3 . TRBV2 many 13 CASSERGEDTQYF TGTGCCAGCAGTGAAAGGGGGGAAGATACGCAGTATTTT
TRBJ1-1 . TRBV5-1 many 14 CASSSTGTGTEAFF TGCGCCAGCAGTTCTACAGGGACCGGCACTGAAGCTTTCTTT
TRBJ2-5 . TRBV11-2 many 15 CASSSDGTPQETQYF TGTGCCAGCAGCTCCGACGGGACCCCTCAAGAGACCCAGTACTTC
TRBJ2-1 . TRBV7-6 many 12 CASSLGPSAQFF TGTGCCAGCAGCTTAGGCCCATCGGCGCAGTTCTTC